This T cell receptor (beta chain) was sequenced for a study of blood T cell repertoires in COVID-19. The wider study: Samples of COVID-19 (acute and convalescent) were obtained from the United States, Italy and Spain. T cells, B-cell-depleted T cells, or PBMCs provided the cDNA or gDNA that served as material.

One Seattle source followed patients from active infection through their disease course. Sequencing was performed with immunoSEQ multiplex PCR; in TCRdb, only in-frame clones are kept and a portion is missing. The profile covers some 360,000 clones, with 89% appearing a single time and 3.9% taken by the ten largest. V lost 4 bases and J lost 3; bases outside the gene matches: 7. CDR1 is LGHDT and CDR2 is YNNKEL in the germline V gene (reference sequence). The CDR3 runs to 15 residues. Sequencing was done on a sample of peripheral blood. The chain carries TRBV3-1 (or the pseudogene TRBV3-2) and TRBJ2-7; 9 nucleotides align to TRBD1. The sequence was collected from a woman aged 55 to 70 with COVID-19, enrolled during active disease. CDR3 DNA: TGTGCCAGCAGCCCAGGGGGGACAGGGAACTACGAGCAGTACTTC. Its protein is CASSPGGTGNYEQYF.